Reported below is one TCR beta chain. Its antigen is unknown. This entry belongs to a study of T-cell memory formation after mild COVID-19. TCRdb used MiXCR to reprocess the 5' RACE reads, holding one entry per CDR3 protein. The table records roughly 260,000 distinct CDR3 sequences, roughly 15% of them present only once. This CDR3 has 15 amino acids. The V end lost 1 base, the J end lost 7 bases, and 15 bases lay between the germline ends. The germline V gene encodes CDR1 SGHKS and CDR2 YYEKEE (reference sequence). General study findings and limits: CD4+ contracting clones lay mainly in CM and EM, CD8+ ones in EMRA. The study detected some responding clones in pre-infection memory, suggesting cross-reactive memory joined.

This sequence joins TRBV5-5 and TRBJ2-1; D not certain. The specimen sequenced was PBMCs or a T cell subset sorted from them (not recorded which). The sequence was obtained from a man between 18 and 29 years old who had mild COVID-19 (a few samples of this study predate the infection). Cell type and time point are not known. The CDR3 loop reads CASSLFPGLVNEQFF. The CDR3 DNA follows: TGTGCCAGCAGCTTGTTTCCCGGGTTGGTAAATGAGCAGTTCTTC.